The entry that follows covers one TCR beta chain sequence. Looked up from germline, CDR1 is KGHSH and CDR2 is LQKENI. V shed 0 bases and J shed 2 bases, with 14 bases lying between them. CDR3 size: 17 residues. Clones were sequenced by immunoSEQ multiplex PCR, and TCRdb holds only the in-frame ones, with some missing. The sample lists approximately 12,000 clones; 73% were seen once. These data come from a study of blood T cell repertoires in COVID-19. Study overall: Material from acute and convalescent COVID-19 was sourced from the United States, Italy and Spain. From T cells, B-cell-depleted T cells, or PBMCs came the material, which was cDNA or gDNA.

This receptor was identified in a human donor in a cohort sampled during active COVID-19. This rearrangement joins TRBV18 to TRBJ1-5; D is unclear. Sequenced: peripheral blood. The CDR3 spells CASSPPLGVEGNQPQHF. DNA of the CDR3: TGTGCCAGCTCACCACCCTTGGGCGTGGAGGGCAATCAGCCCCAGCATTTT.